These T cell receptor beta chains were read from a single sample in a study. Each CDR3 protein is one row after TCRdb ran MiXCR on the RT-PCR reads. This table has almost 700,000 distinct CDR3 sequences, 12% to 15% appearing once. Sequences were obtained from memory CD4+ T cells from blood. The origin of the receptors is a female donor in good health, serving as a healthy control. Each CDR3 is given without its conserved first and last residue. A D gene is named only where the DNA matches it firmly.

>.|TRBV7-9
ASSLRPGELF
>.|TRBV21-1
ASSKVPEREIEQF
>.|TRBV29-1
SVESREGGLYNEQF
>.|TRBV20-1
SARDPQH
>.|TRBV20-1
SATGLSSSYNEQF
>TRBD2|TRBV7-2
ASSLQGSGGTQY
>TRBD2|TRBV4-2
ASSQAGGGNTGELF
>TRBD1|TRBV7-2
ASSLGTTGFQETQY
>.|TRBV20-1
SADRRTTYNEQF
>TRBD1|TRBV6-2/TRBV6-3
ASSNQGASGYT
>TRBD1|TRBV6-2/TRBV6-3
ASSWGGTGADTDTQY
>.|TRBV12-3/TRBV12-4
ASSWETRTGELF
>.|TRBV27
ASHPRMNTEAF
>TRBD2|TRBV13
ASSLVLAGAGEQY
>TRBD1|TRBV29-1
SVGWDRGESEQF
>.|TRBV7-2
ASTRDSAYEQY
>.|TRBV5-1
ASSLDSQAHYGYT
>TRBD1|TRBV2
ARDRGGTSGANVLT
>.|TRBV6-5
ASSYSRQGGEKLF
>.|TRBV6-5
ASSYSRPPGNTIY
>TRBD1|TRBV6-1
ASMEGTDYTEAF
>.|TRBV7-9
ASSQGEGNTGELF
>.|TRBV20-1
SARAGGSQETQY
>.|TRBV18
ASSPDSTNYGYT